The entry below gives a single T cell receptor beta chain sequence along with its context. Donors were healthy HIV-negative adults without recently reported acute infections or vaccinations. This sample is drawn from a study of shared clonotypes between healthy human individuals. TCRdb's copy holds only in-frame clones and misses some; the assay was immunoSEQ multiplex PCR. The sample shows some 1 million clones, more than 60% of them seen only once. The CDR3 covers 15 residues. The germline CDR1 and CDR2 sequences are MGHRA and YSYEKL. The ends lost 4 bases at V and 5 bases at J; junction bases unmatched: 6.

The chain has TRBV4-1 and TRBJ1-1; TRBD1 matches at 11 bases. The TCR was taken from a young man in good health. The specimen sequenced was memory CD4+ T cells sorted from blood. Documented subset: CD45RA-negative fraction. As DNA, the CDR3 is TGCGCCAGCAGCCCGGGACAGGGGGTGGTAACTGAAGCTTTCTTT. This translates into CASSPGQGVVTEAFF.